The 4 T cell receptor beta chains presented below share a single source sample, sequenced in a study of OX40 agonist ivuxolimab in advanced cancers. Preparation of the library involved the immunoSEQ multiplex PCR assay. TCRdb stores this immuneACCESS table with in-frame sequences only. Part of the clones is absent; in the studies checked, under half of the shortfall reflects unresolved V genes, and no reason is known for the rest. The sample yields around 85,000 clones; about 89% were counted once. Around 1.5% of the sample goes to the ten largest clones. Specimen: CD4+ or CD8+ T cells sorted from blood, collected in a trial of the OX40 agonist ivuxolimab. The receptors stem from an adult with an advanced solid tumor such as melanoma, head and neck, liver or kidney cancer.

This chain joins TRBV4-3 and TRBJ1-4; D not certain. Trimming cost V 5 bases and J 3 bases, with 7 bases left between them. CDR1 LGHNA and CDR2 YSLEER come from the germline V gene. CDR3 size: 13 residues. The CDR3 region is CASSTTANEKLFF. Written as DNA, the CDR3 is TGCGCCAGCAGCACGACCGCTAATGAAAAACTGTTTTTT.

As DNA, the CDR3 is TGTGCCAGCCGTTCCCTTACAGGGTCCCGGGACACTGAAGCTTTCTTT. Amino acids: CASRSLTGSRDTEAFF. The J gene is TRBJ1-1, the V gene TRBV6-5; a weak D match, TRBD1 (6 bases). V was cut by 8 bases and J by 3 bases, with 22 bases left in between. CDR1 is MNHEY and CDR2 is SVGAGI in the germline V gene. The CDR3 has 16 residues.

The V and J genes are TRBV5-1 and TRBJ2-7; 8 nucleotides agree with TRBD1. The CDR3 runs to 15 residues. The germline V gene has CDR1 SGHRS and CDR2 YFSETQ. V was clipped by 4 bases and J by 2 bases; unmatched bases: 8. The CDR3 sequence: CASSGGQATAYEQYF. CDR3 DNA: TGCGCCAGCAGCGGGGGACAGGCAACGGCCTACGAGCAGTACTTC.

This chain joins TRBV27 and TRBJ2-1; D might be TRBD1 (5 bases). Between the trimmed V and J ends, which lost 6 bases and 5 bases, there was a span of 17 bases. This CDR3 has 15 amino acids. Germline V gene lookup returns CDR1 MNHEY and CDR2 SMNVEV (reference sequence). The DNA of the CDR3 is TGTGCCAGCAGCCCCTTTGGGGCCGGAAACAATGAGCAGTTCTTC. It specifies CASSPFGAGNNEQFF.